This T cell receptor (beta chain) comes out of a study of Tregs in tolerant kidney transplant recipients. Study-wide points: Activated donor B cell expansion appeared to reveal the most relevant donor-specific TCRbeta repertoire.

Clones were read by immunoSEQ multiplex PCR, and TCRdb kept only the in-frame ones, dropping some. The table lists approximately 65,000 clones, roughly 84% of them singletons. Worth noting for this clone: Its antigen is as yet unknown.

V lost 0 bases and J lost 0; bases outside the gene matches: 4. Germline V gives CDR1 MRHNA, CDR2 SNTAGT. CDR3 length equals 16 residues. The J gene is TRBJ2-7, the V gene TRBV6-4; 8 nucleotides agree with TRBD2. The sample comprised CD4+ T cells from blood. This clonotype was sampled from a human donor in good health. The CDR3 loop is CASSDSLAVISYEQYF. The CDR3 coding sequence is TGTGCCAGCAGTGACTCACTAGCGGTTATCTCCTACGAGCAGTACTTC.